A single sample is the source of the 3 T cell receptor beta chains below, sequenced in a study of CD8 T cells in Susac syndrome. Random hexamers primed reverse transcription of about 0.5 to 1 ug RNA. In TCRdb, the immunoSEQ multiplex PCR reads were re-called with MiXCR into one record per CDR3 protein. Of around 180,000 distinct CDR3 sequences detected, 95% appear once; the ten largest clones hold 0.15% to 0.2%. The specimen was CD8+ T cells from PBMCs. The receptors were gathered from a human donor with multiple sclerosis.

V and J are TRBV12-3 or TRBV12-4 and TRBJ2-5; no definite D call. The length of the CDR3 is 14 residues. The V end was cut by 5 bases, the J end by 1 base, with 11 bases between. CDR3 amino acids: CASSHKAFQETQYF. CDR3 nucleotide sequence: TGTGCCAGCAGTCACAAAGCATTCCAAGAGACCCAGTACTTC.

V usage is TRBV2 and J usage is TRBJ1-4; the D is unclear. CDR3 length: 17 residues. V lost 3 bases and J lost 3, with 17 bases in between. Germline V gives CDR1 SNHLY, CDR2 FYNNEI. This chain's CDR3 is CASSDLGDLRSNEKLFF. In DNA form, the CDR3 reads TGTGCCAGCAGTGACCTTGGAGATCTAAGATCTAATGAAAAACTGTTTTTT.

The CDR3 loop reads CSVNGYNEQFF. CDR3 coding DNA: TGCAGCGTTAATGGCTACAATGAGCAGTTCTTC. The chain recombines TRBV29-1 with TRBJ2-1; D gene ambiguous. This CDR3 has 11 residues. Trimming stripped 5 bases from V and 3 bases from J, with 5 bases between. Germline V gene lookup returns CDR1 SQVTM and CDR2 ANQGSEA.